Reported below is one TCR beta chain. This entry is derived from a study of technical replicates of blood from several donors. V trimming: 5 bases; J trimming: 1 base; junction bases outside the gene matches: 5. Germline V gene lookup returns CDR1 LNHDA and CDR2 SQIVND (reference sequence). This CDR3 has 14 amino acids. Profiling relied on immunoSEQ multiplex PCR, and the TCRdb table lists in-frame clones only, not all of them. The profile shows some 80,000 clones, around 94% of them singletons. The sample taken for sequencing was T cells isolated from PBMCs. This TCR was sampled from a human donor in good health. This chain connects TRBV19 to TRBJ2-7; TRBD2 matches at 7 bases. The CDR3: CASSFGGGSYEQYF. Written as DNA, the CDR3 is TGTGCCAGTAGTTTTGGCGGGGGATCCTACGAGCAGTACTTC.